These 14 T cell receptor beta chains came from one sample sequenced in a study of PD-L1 blockade in urothelial cancer (dated by TCRdb to between 2016 and 2019). The meaning of the sample's time point label: peripheral blood 6 weeks after treatment start. The protocol used for the library was the immunoSEQ multiplex PCR assay. TCRdb retrieved this table from immuneACCESS and kept in-frame rearrangements only. Not all clones are present; in checked studies, unresolved V genes account for under half, and no reason is known for the remainder. The sample records 48,000 or so clones, approximately 80% of which are singletons. Of the sample, 8.8% falls within the top ten clones. The sample here was PBMCs, taken around atezolizumab (anti-PD-L1) treatment. The source is a man between 65 and 85 years old with urothelial cancer.

The V and J genes are TRBV5-1 and TRBJ2-3; 9 bases line up with TRBD1. CDR1 and CDR2 (germline): SGHRS, YFSETQ. The ends lost 4 bases at V and 5 bases at J; junction bases unmatched: 11. The CDR3 is 16 residues long. The CDR3 loop is CASSPGYRGPIDTQYF. The DNA of the CDR3 is TGCGCCAGCAGCCCTGGGTACAGGGGGCCGATAGATACGCAGTATTTT.

The chain links TRBV11-2 to TRBJ2-7; TRBD1 agrees at 9 bases. Per the germline V gene, CDR1 is SGHAT and CDR2 is FQNNGV. J lost 4 bases, V lost 4 bases, and 5 bases had no gene match. This CDR3 region has 14 residues. CDR3 sequence reads: CASSSGTGWYEQYF. DNA of the CDR3: TGTGCCAGCAGCTCCGGGACAGGGTGGTACGAGCAGTACTTC. The whole variable domain, remainder taken from reference TRBV11-2 and TRBJ2-7, is EAGVAQSPRYKIIEKRQSVAFWCNPISGHATLYWYQQILGQGPKLLIQFQNNGVVDDSQLPKDRFSAERLKGVDSTLKIQPAKLEDSAVYLCASSSGTGWYEQYFGPGTRLTVT.

This clone was seen only a few times. The rearrangement joins TRBV9 to TRBJ2-7, with 9 bases fitting TRBD1. Germline assignment: CDR1 SGDLS and CDR2 YYNGEE. V shed 4 bases, J shed 0 bases, and the junction held 2 bases outside the gene matches. The CDR3 spans 14 residues. The CDR3 reads CASSKGQGSYEQYF. The CDR3 nucleotides are TGTGCCAGCAGCAAGGGACAGGGCTCCTACGAGCAGTACTTC.

The chain links TRBV19 to TRBJ2-7; TRBD2 agrees at 11 bases. This CDR3 comprises 14 residues. Germline CDR1 reads LNHDA; CDR2 reads SQIVND (reference sequence). Unmatched junction bases numbered 4, after V lost 5 bases and J lost 4 bases. CDR3 in amino acids: CASSFTSGSYEQYF. CDR3 coding DNA: TGTGCCAGTAGTTTCACTAGCGGGAGTTACGAGCAGTACTTC.

V and J are TRBV5-6 and TRBJ1-3, with TRBD1 matching 7 bases. The germline CDR1 and CDR2 sequences are SGHDT and YYEEEE. Trimming removed 3 bases from V and 4 bases from J; junction bases left unmatched: 1. The CDR3 sequence is 13 residues long. The CDR3 here is CASSSDRGNTIYF. CDR3 nucleotide sequence: TGTGCCAGCAGCTCGGACAGGGGAAACACCATATATTTT.

In this sample, this clone turned up a few times. The rearrangement joins TRBV28 to TRBJ2-3; possibly TRBD2 for D (5 bases). The CDR3 spans 17 residues. V was clipped by 5 bases and J by 2 bases, with 20 bases between them. Germline V gene data show CDR1 as MDHEN and CDR2 as SYDVKM. The CDR3 loop is CASSTPIGLRDTDTQYF. In nucleotides, the CDR3 is TGTGCCAGCAGTACACCAATTGGGTTACGGGACACAGATACGCAGTATTTT.

The chain couples TRBV28 to TRBJ2-6; the D gene is possibly TRBD2 (6 bases). The CDR3 covers 17 residues. Germline V gene sequence: CDR1 MDHEN, CDR2 SYDVKM. The ends were cut back, 5 bases at V and 0 bases at J, with 14 bases in the middle. CDR3 in amino acids: CASSNSGLHSGANVLTF. The CDR3 DNA reads TGTGCCAGCAGTAACTCGGGACTCCACTCTGGGGCCAACGTCCTGACTTTC.

The chain joins TRBV6-1 to TRBJ2-7, with D maybe TRBD1 (6 bases). The V and J ends lost 5 bases and 3 bases respectively, with 14 bases between them. The V gene's germline CDR1 is MNHNS and CDR2 SASEGT. This CDR3 has 14 residues. This chain's CDR3 is CASSFPWTDYEQYF. The DNA of the CDR3 is TGTGCCAGCAGTTTCCCGTGGACAGACTACGAGCAGTACTTC.

Details on this clone: Other DNA sequences of this sample code for an identical CDR3. This chain joins TRBV30 and TRBJ1-1, with D hard to call. Germline assignment: CDR1 GTSNPN and CDR2 SVGIG (reference sequence). The V gene lost 0 bases and the J gene lost 3 bases, with 8 bases spanning the gap. There are 13 residues in the CDR3. DNA of the CDR3: TGTGCCTGGAGTGTTAACAGAGACACTGAAGCTTTCTTT. Its protein is CAWSVNRDTEAFF.

The V gene is TRBV2, the J gene TRBJ1-4; D is unclear. Germline assignment: CDR1 SNHLY and CDR2 FYNNEI. CDR3 size: 12 residues. The V end lost 2 bases, the J end lost 11 bases, and 9 bases lay between the germline ends. The CDR3 spells CASSEQTGKLFF. For the CDR3, the DNA is TGTGCCAGCAGTGAACAGACCGGGAAACTGTTTTTT.

V is TRBV5-6 and J is TRBJ2-3; 7 bases are a match to TRBD2. Trimming took 3 bases from V and 3 from J; bases not matched to a gene: 10. Germline CDR1 and CDR2: SGHDT and YYEEEE. This CDR3 comprises 16 residues. The CDR3 DNA reads TGTGCCAGCAGCTCGGCAGCGGGAATCTCTACAGATACGCAGTATTTT. Protein: CASSSAAGISTDTQYF.

This chain connects TRBV19 to TRBJ1-2; 8 bases match TRBD1. Germline trimming cut 3 bases from V and 5 bases from J; bases unmatched to any gene: 5. The germline CDR1 and CDR2 sequences are LNHDA and SQIVND (reference sequence). There are 14 residues in the CDR3. The CDR3 spells CASSISGGLYGYTF. The CDR3 DNA sequence: TGTGCCAGTAGTATCTCAGGGGGCTTGTATGGCTACACCTTC.

The genes are TRBV28 and TRBJ2-1; 9 positions match TRBD2. The CDR3 consists of 14 residues. V trimming: 3 bases; J trimming: 5 bases; junction bases outside the gene matches: 2. From germline, CDR1 is MDHEN and CDR2 SYDVKM. In DNA form, the CDR3 reads TGTGCCAGCAGTTTCCCTAGCGGGGACAATGAGCAGTTCTTC. Its translation: CASSFPSGDNEQFF.

J is TRBJ2-3 and V is TRBV25-1; 7 nucleotides line up with TRBD1. The CDR3 is made up of 17 amino acids. Germline CDR1 MGHDK, CDR2 SYGVNS. The V and J ends lost 5 bases and 2 bases, in that order; junction bases with no gene match: 13. This CDR3 is CASSHPGQIYYTDTQYF. CDR3 coding DNA: TGTGCCAGCAGTCACCCGGGACAGATATATTACACAGATACGCAGTATTTT.